Listed here are 23 T cell receptor beta chains from one sample, sequenced in a study of T cells after yellow fever vaccination. TCRdb fed the 5' RACE reads into MiXCR, producing one record per CDR3 protein. Of hundreds of thousands of distinct CDR3 sequences listed, roughly 20% were seen once; the top ten hold over 15%. This sample comprised PBMCs, obtained before the yellow fever booster vaccination. These receptors came from a man between 18 and 29 years old who received the YFV17D yellow fever vaccine.

This clonotype was seen a few times. The V and J genes are TRBV6-5 and TRBJ2-2, with D possibly matching TRBD2 (6 bases). CDR1 is MNHEY and CDR2 is SVGAGI in the germline V gene. There are 14 residues in the CDR3. V lost 8 bases to trimming and J lost 2 bases, with 12 bases between them. CDR3 coding DNA: TGTGCCAGCTCATGGGGGGTTAACACCGGGGAGCTGTTTTTT. Amino acids: CASSWGVNTGELFF.

This clonotype was seen only a few times. This chain connects TRBV27 to TRBJ1-2, with D hard to call. The V gene's germline CDR1 is MNHEY and CDR2 SMNVEV (reference sequence). This CDR3 is built from 16 residues. Trimming removed 8 bases from V and 4 bases from J, with 23 bases in between. The CDR3 here is CASGNPFKDGLYGYTF. CDR3 DNA: TGTGCCAGCGGCAACCCATTCAAGGACGGACTCTATGGCTACACCTTC.

The J gene is TRBJ2-1, the V gene TRBV9; a possible D gene is TRBD1 (5 bases). Trimming cost V 4 bases and J 4 bases, with 18 bases left between them. The CDR3 is 16 residues long. Per the germline V gene, CDR1 is SGDLS and CDR2 is YYNGEE. The CDR3: CASSPRQRLGYNEQFF. The DNA for the CDR3 is TGTGCCAGCAGCCCACGACAGCGCTTAGGGTACAATGAGCAGTTCTTC.

This chain joins TRBV11-2 and TRBJ1-2; TRBD1 matches at 8 bases. Germline V gene data show CDR1 as SGHAT and CDR2 as FQNNGV. This CDR3 is 14 amino acids long. V was pared by 4 bases and J by 13 bases, with 14 bases of the junction left unmatched. This CDR3 is CASSSYGQGAMATF. DNA for the CDR3: TGTGCCAGCAGCTCCTACGGACAGGGCGCGATGGCCACCTTC. Full variable domain (rest looked up from reference TRBV11-2 and TRBJ1-2): EAGVAQSPRYKIIEKRQSVAFWCNPISGHATLYWYQQILGQGPKLLIQFQNNGVVDDSQLPKDRFSAERLKGVDSTLKIQPAKLEDSAVYLCASSSYGQGAMATFGSGTRLTVV.

For this clonotype: Compared with germline, one end of the junction differs, possibly owing to a read error. V gene TRBV7-7 combines with J gene TRBJ2-5, with TRBD2 identical over 9 bases. The germline gives CDR1 SSHAT, CDR2 FNYEAQ (reference sequence). The CDR3 extends over 14 amino acids. The CDR3 DNA follows: TGTGCTAGCAGCTTTAGCGGGAGCGGGGAGACCCAGTACTTC. This gives the protein CASSFSGSGETQYF.

This chain links TRBV4-1 with TRBJ2-7; 10 nucleotides agree with TRBD2. J gave up 2 bases and V 6 bases, and 7 bases lay outside the gene matches. This CDR3 is built from 15 residues. CDR1 and CDR2 from the germline V gene are MGHRA and YSYEKL. CDR3 nucleotide sequence: TGCGCCAGCAGACAAATTAGCGGGGGGCCCTACGAGCAGTACTTC. It translates to CASRQISGGPYEQYF.

This clonotype was recorded a few times. The CDR3: CASSLGAKASTDTQYF. Here the CDR3 DNA reads TGCGCCAGCAGCTTGGGGGCAAAAGCTAGCACAGATACGCAGTATTTT. The genes are TRBV5-1 and TRBJ2-3; D unclear. This CDR3 region has 16 residues. Deletions cut 0 bases from V and 0 bases from J, with 11 bases between. Looked up from germline, CDR1 is SGHRS and CDR2 is YFSETQ.

This clonotype has only a few counts. The genes are TRBV20-1 and TRBJ2-1, with 8 bases fitting TRBD2. The length of the CDR3 is 15 residues. Trimming at V came to 6 bases and at J to 2 bases, leaving 9 bases not matched to a gene. CDR1 and CDR2 (germline): DFQATT, SNEGSKA (reference sequence). CDR3 amino acids: CSARHRGGAYNEQFF. The CDR3 coding sequence is TGCAGTGCACGACACCGGGGGGGCGCCTACAATGAGCAGTTCTTC.

The chain recombines TRBV20-1 with TRBJ1-4; D is perhaps TRBD1 (5 bases). CDR3 length: 11 amino acids. The germline V gene encodes CDR1 DFQATT and CDR2 SNEGSKA (reference sequence). The V end lost 0 bases, the J end lost 12 bases, and 8 bases lay between the germline ends. The CDR3 DNA reads as TGCAGTGCTAGAGAGGGGGTGGAACTGTTTTTT. This translates into CSAREGVELFF.

This clonotype was counted at least ten times. The rearrangement uses TRBV4-1 and TRBJ2-5; 8 bases are a match to TRBD1. The V gene's germline CDR1 is MGHRA and CDR2 YSYEKL. After removal of 4 bases from V and 6 bases from J, the junction contained 4 bases not matched to a gene. The CDR3 is 13 amino acids. The CDR3 reads CASSPDRDKTQYF. DNA for the CDR3: TGCGCCAGCAGCCCGGACAGGGACAAGACCCAGTACTTC.

This clonotype was found a few times. The chain carries TRBV7-9 and TRBJ1-1; D is uncertain. The CDR3 is made up of 9 amino acids. Germline V gives CDR1 SEHNR, CDR2 FQNEAQ (reference sequence). V was shortened by 5 bases and J by 9 bases, with 4 bases between the two germline ends. CDR3 nucleotides: TGTGCCAGCAGCCGCCAAGCTTTCTTT. This encodes CASSRQAFF.

This clonotype occurred once. This chain joins TRBV12-5 and TRBJ1-1; D remains ambiguous. The CDR3 is 12 residues long. Germline V CDR1 and CDR2: LGHNT, FRNRAP. V shed 11 bases and J shed 1 base, with 11 bases lying between them. The CDR3 loop reads CAGSAGNTEAFF. As DNA, the CDR3 is TGTGCTGGATCGGCCGGGAACACTGAAGCTTTCTTT.

This chain uses TRBV4-3 with TRBJ2-7; D perhaps matches TRBD2 (5 bases). This CDR3 spans 16 amino acids. V shed 1 base and J shed 0 bases, with 13 bases lying between them. The germline V gene has CDR1 LGHNA and CDR2 YSLEER. The CDR3 here is CASSQVHPGSSYEQYF. The CDR3 bases are TGCGCCAGCAGCCAAGTTCATCCGGGGTCCTCCTACGAGCAGTACTTC.

This clonotype appeared many times. The rearrangement links TRBV7-8 to TRBJ2-7; 7 positions agree with TRBD1. Germline V gene data show CDR1 as SGHVS and CDR2 as FQNEAQ. Trimming took 1 base from V and 3 from J; bases not matched to a gene: 0. The length of the CDR3 is 13 residues. The CDR3 loop is CASSLDRGYEQYV. As DNA, the CDR3 is TGTGCCAGCAGCTTAGACAGGGGCTACGAGCAGTACGTC.

A note on this clonotype: The junction departs from the called germline gene at one end, perhaps through a read error. The gene calls are TRBV13 and TRBJ2-2, with D unresolved. Looked up from germline, CDR1 is PRHDT and CDR2 is FYEKMQ (reference sequence). This CDR3 is 15 amino acids long. The CDR3 protein is CASSLGLLNPGELFF. The CDR3 region has the DNA TGTGCCAGCAGCTTAGGCCTCCTGAACCCCGGGGAGCTGTTTTTT.

This rearrangement joins TRBV6-5 to TRBJ1-1; perhaps TRBD1 as D (5 bases). There are 15 residues in the CDR3. Germline loops: CDR1 MNHEY, CDR2 SVGAGI. The V end was cut by 6 bases, the J end by 0 bases, with 14 bases between. The CDR3 bases are TGTGCCAGCAGCCCCGCCGCGGGGGTGAACACTGAAGCTTTCTTT. Protein sequence: CASSPAAGVNTEAFF.

Here the CDR3 reads CASTLTLNTGELFF. CDR3 DNA: TGTGCCAGCACCTTGACCCTGAACACCGGGGAGCTGTTTTTT. V usage is TRBV2 and J usage is TRBJ2-2; D uncertain. The CDR3 extends over 14 amino acids. Germline V CDR1 and CDR2: SNHLY, FYNNEI. The V end was cut by 7 bases, the J end by 1 base, with 10 bases between.

The rearrangement joins TRBV7-3 to TRBJ2-1; tentative D call: TRBD1 (5 bases). The germline V gene has CDR1 SGHTA and CDR2 FQGTGA. The CDR3 covers 15 residues. V lost 4 bases to trimming and J lost 8 bases, with 18 bases between them. CDR3 DNA sequence: TGTGCCAGCAGCTCTATATCTAGGGGTGACGATGAGCAGTTCTTC. This sequence encodes CASSSISRGDDEQFF.

This rearrangement joins TRBV25-1 to TRBJ2-3, with D perhaps matching TRBD1 or TRBD2 (5 bases each). There are 15 residues in the CDR3. The V gene's germline CDR1 is MGHDK and CDR2 SYGVNS. Trimming shortened V by 2 bases and J by 0 bases, and 9 bases separated the two germline ends. In nucleotides, the CDR3 is TGTGCCAGCAGTGAACCGGGACGGAGCACAGATACGCAGTATTTT. As protein: CASSEPGRSTDTQYF.

This clonotype was picked up a small number of times. V gene TRBV5-5 combines with J gene TRBJ2-1; D call uncertain. Germline V gene lookup returns CDR1 SGHKS and CDR2 YYEKEE (reference sequence). This CDR3 is built from 14 residues. V gave up 2 bases and J gave up 1 base, with 7 bases separating them. DNA of the CDR3: TGTGCCAGCAGCTTCCAACTATCCTACAATGAGCAGTTCTTC. This codes for CASSFQLSYNEQFF.

A few counts support this clonotype. The genes are TRBV4-3 and TRBJ2-1, with a weak D call TRBD1 (6 bases). V shed 0 bases and J shed 5 bases, with 14 bases lying between them. The V gene's germline CDR1 is LGHNA and CDR2 YSLEER. The CDR3 extends over 16 amino acids. The CDR3 spells CASSQDRDDRNNEQFF. The CDR3 coding sequence is TGCGCCAGCAGCCAAGACCGAGATGACAGGAACAATGAGCAGTTCTTC.

In its sample, this clonotype was seen many times. The rearrangement uses TRBV29-1 and TRBJ1-1; no clear D gene. Germline V gives CDR1 SQVTM, CDR2 ANQGSEA. V was clipped by 4 bases and J by 1 base, with 10 bases between them. This CDR3 is built from 13 residues. CDR3 in DNA: TGCAGCGTTGTTGGGCGGGCGAACACTGAAGCTTTCTTT. The encoded protein is CSVVGRANTEAFF.

The chain has TRBV4-3 and TRBJ1-2; TRBD1 is a possible D gene (6 bases). Between the trimmed V and J ends, which lost 4 bases and 8 bases, there was a span of 17 bases. Germline V gene sequence: CDR1 LGHNA, CDR2 YSLEER. The CDR3 consists of 14 residues. In nucleotides, the CDR3 is TGCGCCAGCAGCCCGGCTTGGGGGGGGCAGGGCTACACCTTC. The encoded protein is CASSPAWGGQGYTF.